This note documents a single TCR beta chain sequence. Antigen: not known. The data belong to a study of T cell responses to AZD1222 COVID-19 vaccine. General study points: Spike regions recognized by vaccine-associated CD4 TCRs spanned the protein, led by 160-218 and 743-854. Donors in the cohort were predominantly white British and more often female, and clonal diversity was possibly underestimated. Per reports, nearly half of all spike-specific TCRs target regions that are unmutated in variants. Repertoires were obtained only post-peak T cell response.

Assay used: immunoSEQ multiplex PCR; TCRdb lists only in-frame clones, some missing. The table lists about 120,000 clones, more than 70% of them singletons, with around 17% in the top ten. The CDR3 is 15 residues long. Germline V gene data show CDR1 as KGHSH and CDR2 as LQKENI. Between the trimmed V and J ends, which lost 6 bases and 1 base, there was a span of 15 bases. This specimen was peripheral blood, taken 28 days after the second AZD1222 dose. The sequence was obtained from an adult who received the AZD1222 COVID-19 vaccine. The gene calls are TRBV18 and TRBJ1-1; no definite D call. CDR3 sequence reads: CASSEPNNQNTEAFF. The CDR3 nucleotides read TGTGCCAGCTCCGAGCCGAACAACCAGAACACTGAAGCTTTCTTT.